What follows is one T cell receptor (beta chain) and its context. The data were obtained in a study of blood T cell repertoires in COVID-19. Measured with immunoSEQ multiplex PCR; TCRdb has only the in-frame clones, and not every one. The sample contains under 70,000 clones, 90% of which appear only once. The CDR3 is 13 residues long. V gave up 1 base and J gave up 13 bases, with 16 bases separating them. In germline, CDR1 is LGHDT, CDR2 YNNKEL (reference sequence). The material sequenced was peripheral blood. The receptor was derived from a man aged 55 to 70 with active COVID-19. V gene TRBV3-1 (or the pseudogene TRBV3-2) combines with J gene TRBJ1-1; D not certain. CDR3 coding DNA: TGTGCCAGCAGCCAAGTTGAGTCCGGCACGGGTTTCTTT. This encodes CASSQVESGTGFF.